These 9 T cell receptor beta chains were all obtained from the same sample, sequenced in a study of cytomegalovirus exposure and HLA in healthy donors. The PCR had 60 Vbeta and 13 Jbeta primers. The protocol was immunoSEQ multiplex PCR, while the TCRdb copy is restricted to in-frame clones and leaves out a portion. The table records about 61,000 clones, over 75% of them present only once. The sample was PBMCs. All receptors come from a man between 18 and 29 years old in good health and CMV-seronegative.

This sequence joins TRBV4-1 and TRBJ2-5, with TRBD2 matching over 9 bases. This CDR3 spans 14 amino acids. After removal of 6 bases from V and 4 bases from J, the junction contained 6 bases not matched to a gene. Germline CDR1 is MGHRA and CDR2 is YSYEKL. The CDR3 reads CASRAGTSRETQYF. CDR3 coding DNA: TGCGCCAGCAGGGCCGGGACTAGCAGAGAGACCCAGTACTTC.

The gene calls are TRBV5-1 and TRBJ2-6; perhaps TRBD1 as D (5 bases). Germline CDR1 reads SGHRS; CDR2 reads YFSETQ. V shed 0 bases and J shed 2 bases, with 12 bases lying between them. The CDR3 is made up of 17 amino acids. In nucleotides, the CDR3 is TGCGCCAGCAGCTTGGACGAGGCCAGGGCTGGGGCCAACGTCCTGACTTTC. Its protein product is CASSLDEARAGANVLTF.

This clone is a singleton in its sample. V is TRBV28 and J is TRBJ2-3, with TRBD1 as a possible D gene (7 bases). The CDR3 has 14 amino acids. V lost 6 bases and J lost 0, with 10 bases in between. CDR1 and CDR2 from the germline V gene are MDHEN and SYDVKM. The DNA for the CDR3 is TGTGCCAGCAGCCAGGGGGGCAGCACAGATACGCAGTATTTT. It translates to CASSQGGSTDTQYF.

This chain connects TRBV29-1 to TRBJ2-2; D may be TRBD1 (6 bases). Germline CDR1 SQVTM, CDR2 ANQGSEA. This CDR3 has 20 residues. V was clipped by 4 bases and J by 0 bases, with 27 bases between them. CDR3 in amino acids: CSVGGVLDRTFLANTGELFF. CDR3 nucleotide sequence: TGCAGCGTTGGAGGCGTGTTGGACAGAACCTTTCTCGCGAACACCGGGGAGCTGTTTTTT.

The rearrangement joins TRBV13 to TRBJ2-7; D gene ambiguous. Germline V gene sequence: CDR1 PRHDT, CDR2 FYEKMQ (reference sequence). The ends were cut back, 5 bases at V and 2 bases at J, with 10 bases in the middle. CDR3 length: 13 amino acids. The CDR3 sequence: CASSPEDTYEQYF. CDR3 sequence (DNA): TGTGCCAGCAGCCCAGAGGATACCTACGAGCAGTACTTC. The full variable domain, rest sourced from reference TRBV13 and TRBJ2-7, is AAGVIQSPRHLIKEKRETATLKCYPIPRHDTVYWYQQGPGQDPQFLISFYEKMQSDKGSIPDRFSAQQFSDYHSELNMSSLELGDSALYFCASSPEDTYEQYFGPGTRLTVT.

This chain connects TRBV5-1 to TRBJ1-1; D gene unclear. CDR3 length: 13 amino acids. The V end lost 6 bases, the J end lost 2 bases, and 11 bases lay between the germline ends. Germline CDR1 reads SGHRS; CDR2 reads YFSETQ. CDR3 DNA: TGCGCCAGCAATGAGGGCACCAACACTGAAGCTTTCTTT. This codes for CASNEGTNTEAFF.

CDR3 loop: CASSYSTAGSVETQYF. CDR3 nucleotides: TGTGCCAGCAGTTACTCCACAGCCGGTAGTGTCGAGACCCAGTACTTC. V gene TRBV6-5 combines with J gene TRBJ2-5; no clear D gene. In germline, CDR1 is MNHEY, CDR2 SVGAGI. V was clipped by 0 bases and J by 5 bases, with 16 bases between them. The CDR3 has 16 residues.

This sequence joins TRBV9 and TRBJ2-2; 7 positions match TRBD1. This CDR3 has 13 residues. V was pared by 6 bases and J by 3 bases, with 2 bases of the junction left unmatched. Germline CDR1 and CDR2: SGDLS and YYNGEE. DNA of the CDR3: TGTGCCAGCACCCAGGGGGACACCGGGGAGCTGTTTTTT. Its protein is CASTQGDTGELFF.

V and J are TRBV29-1 and TRBJ2-2, with a weak D call TRBD2 (5 bases). CDR3 length equals 13 residues. The V end lost 2 bases, the J end lost 5 bases, and 9 bases lay between the germline ends. Germline V gene sequence: CDR1 SQVTM, CDR2 ANQGSEA. The CDR3 nucleotides are TGCAGCGTTGAAAGGTCGGGGACCGGGGAGCTGTTTTTT. This translates into CSVERSGTGELFF.